This T cell receptor (beta chain) was recorded in a study of cytomegalovirus exposure and HLA in healthy donors listed by TCRdb under 2017. For the study in its entirety: In an earlier analysis of fewer than 750 of the donors, approximately 260 Gb of sequence data and 90 million to 120 million unique TCR beta sequences from 150 million to 200 million T cells were reported. Roughly 300 gigabases of sequencing data and approximately 85 million unique TCR sequences were included in an early release covering over 600 HLA-typed donors. The study aimed to test whether signatures of past pathogen exposure could be identified by cataloging public T cell receptors. In a later analysis, previously published TCR beta repertoires from more than 500 donors were re-analyzed and high-resolution HLA genotyping was added so that TCR occurrence patterns could be studied. The number of typed donors differed by locus: about 620-640 for A, B, C, DRB1 and DQB1; 500 to 550 for DQA1; around 610 for DPA1; and roughly 450 for DPB1. Every discovery cohort repertoire had been produced on one sequencing platform. A handful of DR-DQ haplotypes were handled as single units for association and clustering because linkage in the cohort was strong. An earlier analysis of approximately 640 of the donors applied high-throughput TCR beta sequencing to assess whether each TCR beta V gene segment acted as functional or pseudogenic. Alongside the repertoire data, information on donor age, sex, ethnicity and CMV serostatus was compiled. HLA typing included class I and class II loci at four-digit resolution. A separate validation cohort of some 130 different subjects was used in addition to the approximately 700-subject first cohort. Among almost 400 genotyped donors of the cohort, an average of about 240,000 unique TCR beta nucleotide sequences were sequenced per donor, 15% to 20% of them non-productive. To predict cytomegalovirus infection status, the study brought together high-throughput TCR immunosequencing, statistical association of individual TCRs with disease status, and machine learning. Using immunosequencing, the study profiled T cell repertoires from 666 subjects and related those repertoires to cytomegalovirus serostatus. Among the roughly 400 genotyped donors, around 81% belonged to the genetic ancestry cluster associated with self-reported Caucasian donors. Genome-wide SNP genotypes for about 65% of the roughly 700 donors were used in a later genetic analysis, which treated that subset as a discovery cohort. The later analysis used no new phenotypic data to find candidate immune exposures, relying instead on TCR beta sequences and their occurrence across donors. The study at large found these results: Across donors, most TCR sequences were observed very rarely, whereas some public TCRs were present in many individuals. According to a later analysis, most CMV-associated TCR beta chains appeared to be HLA-restricted, and the HLA associations seemed to be driven largely by CMV exposure. Immune exposure information for the cohort was limited to CMV serostatus. In an earlier analysis of roughly 560 of the donors, most TCR beta V segments were observed in productive rearrangements about 90% or about 30% of the time, broadly matching IMGT annotations. Compared with the approximately 670-donor mean, donors in an Asian-associated ancestry cluster had fewer N-insertions in productive TCRs, according to a later genetic analysis. Specific HLA alleles were associated with 16,951 TCR beta sequences at a false discovery rate of 0.05 in a later analysis. A further reported finding was that TCR beta sequences accurately predicted the HLA-A and HLA-B alleles for most subjects in the first cohort. A cluster of highly shared sequence variants was judged likely to represent a technical artifact of the sequencing pipeline. In a later analysis, the rate of TCR association differed among HLA loci, with DRB1 alleles having the most associated TCRs and HLA-C alleles having the fewest. A later analysis found that HLA-associated TCR beta chains were more clonally expanded and had lower generation probabilities than equally common non-associated chains. When HLA alleles, especially DR and DQ, strongly co-occurred, attributing TCR associations to individual alleles was difficult. Cytomegalovirus status was reported to be diagnosed by the classifier with high specificity and sensitivity in both the original and validation cohorts. The authors suggested that the approach could potentially be generalized to other disease states and immunological phenotypes. Because counts were too low, seventeen rarely observed V segments, including chromosome 9 orphons, were left out of the earlier analysis of approximately 500 of the donors. Because HLA typing was missing for some donors at each locus, association tests included only the typed subset. V-gene and J-gene trimming of TCR beta chains was associated with a missense DCLRE1C variant in a later genetic analysis, and the association was replicated in an independent cohort. Three of the identified cytomegalovirus-associated TCR beta chains were confirmed in vitro to be specific for cytomegalovirus antigens. Several of the top co-occurrence clusters appeared to be linked to parvovirus B19, influenza, CMV and Epstein-Barr virus, according to a later analysis. Only TCR beta chains were sequenced in this cohort, and the absence of alpha or paired-chain data limited detectable features. Correlated functional status among segregating V segments might be attributable to linkage disequilibrium, but an unknown experimental factor could not be ruled out. Because the 87-base-pair reads could not distinguish some IMGT-functional V segments, including TRBV6-2 and TRBV6-3, those segments were excluded. A total of fewer than 200 TCR beta chains were listed by the study as associated with cytomegalovirus. The presence/absence analyses assumed that sequencing depth was roughly uniform across donors, and that assumption may not be true.

Taken from the germline V gene, the CDR1 and CDR2 loops are SGHAT and FQNNGV. There are 14 amino acids in the CDR3, from cysteine to phenylalanine inclusive. The DNA shown is the 42-base CDR3, in frame from base 1. The germline ends are 9 bases apart after V is trimmed by 6 bases and J by 1 base. A remark on this clone: The clone's antigen remains unknown. No much larger clone exists at a distance of one base, and base qualities are not known.

Library construction relied on the immunoSEQ multiplex PCR assay. For the multiplex PCR, a mixture combining 60 forward primers for TCR Vbeta segments and 13 reverse primers for TCR Jbeta segments was used. Amplification of the CDR3 region of rearranged TCR beta genes was performed with a multiplex PCR assay on genomic DNA. On the Illumina HiSeq System, the amplified TCR beta libraries were sequenced as 87-base-pair reads. The study's processing was this. Across the 700 or so repertoires, a later analysis counted 60 million to 90 million unique TCR beta chains, approximately 10 million of which were shared by at least two donors. To remove PCR and sequencing errors, raw reads were error-corrected and collapsed into unique sequences using a nearest-neighbor algorithm that merged closely related sequences. Alignment of CDR3 sequences to IMGT reference sequences was used to assign V, D and J gene segments. For a sequence to be retained, at least a six-nucleotide match to both a V gene segment and a J gene segment was required. A rearrangement counted as productive if the CDR3 had no stop codons and remained in frame with V and J, and every other rearrangement counted as non-productive. CDR3 was defined according to IMGT convention as the region running from the second conserved V-encoded cysteine to the conserved J-encoded phenylalanine. In an earlier analysis of 550 to 650 of the donors, sequences lacking an unambiguous match to a single V gene segment were excluded. An earlier analysis of 587 of the donors classified V segments as functional when productive rearrangements were above 56.7% and as segregating when the standard deviation between donors was above 5%. A statistical classification framework was built for diagnosing cytomegalovirus status from the catalog of TCR beta chain sequences. In a later analysis, TCR nucleotide sequences were compared against IMGT/GENE-DB human TR gene sequences so that V and J genes could be assigned. The TCRdist pipeline was used in a later analysis to assign CDR3 sequences and most-parsimonious VDJ recombination scenarios. A later analysis defined each TCR beta chain by its CDR3 amino acid sequence plus V-gene family, and excluded reads lacking a unique V-gene family. To address suspected cross-contamination and a sequencing artifact, a later analysis removed approximately 590 highly shared, low-generation-probability nucleotide sequences. In a later analysis, a clonal expansion index for each public chain was calculated from normalized within-repertoire ranks of inferred template counts. In a later analysis, generation probabilities were computed with a VDJ recombination model fitted to out-of-frame rearrangements, and the resulting probabilities were checked against IGoR. Hypergeometric tests were used in a later analysis to score TCR-TCR, TCR-HLA and TCR-CMV co-occurrence, with a repertoire-size bias correction applied to the TCR pairs. In a later analysis, false discovery rates were estimated by permuting HLA or CMV assignments 20 times. A later analysis grouped co-occurring TCRs with DBSCAN, adding TCRdist sequence similarity when clustering within HLA-allele-positive subsets. Repertoires with fewer than 30,000 or more than 120,000 public chains were left out of co-occurrence clustering, as were four to six repertoires with anomalous nucleotide sharing. TCRdb carries this immuneACCESS record with in-frame sequences only. Its versions omit some clonotypes, under half of them owing to an unresolved V gene in the studies checked, with the rest unexplained. V and J calls and clone size are as listed in that table; D and trimming were resolved from the DNA. In all, the sample holds more than 150,000 clones, and 81% of those were seen once. The ten largest clonotypes hold approximately 1.2% of the sample.

The cohort comprised some 730 healthy bone marrow donors. Cohort members were all nominally healthy when sampled, although unrecorded immune exposures were likely present. The donor was CMV seropositive and belonged to the group of 270 or so seropositive cohort members. A peripheral blood sample was provided by each donor, and peripheral blood mononuclear cells were used for TCR beta sequencing. Genomic DNA extraction from the blood cell samples was performed with the Qiagen DNeasy Blood Extraction Kit. Sequenced material: PBMCs. This TCR derives from a man between 50 and 59 years old in good health and CMV-seropositive. Recombination joined TRBV11-2 with TRBJ2-2; TRBD2 is perhaps the D gene, given 5 matching bases. CDR3 loop: CASSRRENTGELFF. The bases read TGTGCCAGCAGTAGACGGGAGAACACCGGGGAGCTGTTTTTT.